A single sample gave rise to the 2 T cell receptor beta chains below, sequenced in a study of vaccination effects on CD4 cells after COVID-19 (dated by TCRdb to the early 2020s). After approximately 11 days of culture, CD4+ T cells were isolated with the EasySep CD4+ T cell isolation kit. PCR-confirmed SARS-CoV-2 infection had occurred in convalescent patients between March and December 2020, before the Alpha, Beta and Delta variants emerged in the United States. Participants received two doses of either the BNT162b2 or the mRNA-1273 mRNA SARS-CoV-2 vaccine. The method was the immunoSEQ multiplex PCR assay. This is the immuneACCESS table as TCRdb keeps it, with only in-frame sequences that have V and J called. A part of the clones is gone; compared with another copy, unresolved V genes explain less than half, and the rest is unexplained. The sample contains about 50,000 clones, nearly 75% of them found a single time. The ten largest clonotypes hold 4.5% to 5.5% of the sample.

These receptors are not linked to any known antigen. The sequencing used CD4+ T cells from PBMCs cultured without peptide, collected after COVID-19 vaccination. The source of these receptors is a human donor who had a prior SARS-CoV-2 infection.

The rearrangement joins TRBV29-1 to TRBJ1-2; maybe TRBD1 (6 bases). The V end was cut by 5 bases, the J end by 2 bases, with 12 bases between. This CDR3 spans 13 amino acids. CDR1 is SQVTM and CDR2 is ANQGSEA in the germline V gene. This CDR3 is CSVTVTGNYGYTF. CDR3 coding DNA: TGCAGCGTTACCGTGACAGGAAACTATGGCTACACCTTC.

This clone was counted between two and nine times. The genes are TRBV19 and TRBJ1-3; TRBD1 matches 7 bases. Germline V CDR1 and CDR2: LNHDA, SQIVND (reference sequence). The CDR3 sequence is 19 residues long. Trimming took 6 bases from V and 0 from J; bases not matched to a gene: 17. The CDR3: CASRPVGTARHYSGNTIYF. CDR3 sequence (DNA): TGTGCCAGTAGACCTGTCGGGACAGCGCGTCACTACTCTGGAAACACCATATATTTT.